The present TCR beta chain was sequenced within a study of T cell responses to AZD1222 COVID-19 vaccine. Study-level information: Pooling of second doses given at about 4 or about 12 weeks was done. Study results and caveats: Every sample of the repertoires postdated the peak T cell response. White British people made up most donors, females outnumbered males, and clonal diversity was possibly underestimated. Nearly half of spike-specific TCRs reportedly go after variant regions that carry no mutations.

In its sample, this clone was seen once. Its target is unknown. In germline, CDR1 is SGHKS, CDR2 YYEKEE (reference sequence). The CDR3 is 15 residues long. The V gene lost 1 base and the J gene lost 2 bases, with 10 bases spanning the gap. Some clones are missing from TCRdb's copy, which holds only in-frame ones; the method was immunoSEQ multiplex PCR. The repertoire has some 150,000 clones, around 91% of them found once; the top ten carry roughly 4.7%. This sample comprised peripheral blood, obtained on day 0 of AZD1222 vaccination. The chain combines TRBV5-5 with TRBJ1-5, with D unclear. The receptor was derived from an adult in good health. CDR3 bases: TGTGCCAGCAGCTTGTTTCTTGCAGGCAATCAGCCCCAGCATTTT. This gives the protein CASSLFLAGNQPQHF. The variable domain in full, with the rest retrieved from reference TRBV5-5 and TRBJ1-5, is DAGVTQSPTHLIKTRGQQVTLRCSPISGHKSVSWYQQVLGQGPQFIFQYYEKEERGRGNFPDRFSARQFPNYSSELNVNALLLGDSALYLCASSLFLAGNQPQHFGDGTRLSIL.